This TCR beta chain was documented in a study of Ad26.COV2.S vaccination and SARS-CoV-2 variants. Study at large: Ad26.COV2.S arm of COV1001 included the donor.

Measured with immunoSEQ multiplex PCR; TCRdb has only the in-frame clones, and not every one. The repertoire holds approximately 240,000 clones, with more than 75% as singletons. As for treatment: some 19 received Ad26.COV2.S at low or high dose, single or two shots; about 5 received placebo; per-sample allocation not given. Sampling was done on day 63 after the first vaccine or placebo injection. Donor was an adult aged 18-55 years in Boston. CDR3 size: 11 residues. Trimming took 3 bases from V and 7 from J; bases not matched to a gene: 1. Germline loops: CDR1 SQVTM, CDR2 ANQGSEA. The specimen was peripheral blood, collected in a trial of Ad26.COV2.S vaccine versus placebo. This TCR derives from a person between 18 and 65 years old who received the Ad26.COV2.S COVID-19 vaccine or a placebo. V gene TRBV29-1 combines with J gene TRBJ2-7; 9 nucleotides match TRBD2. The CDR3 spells CSVELAGEQYF. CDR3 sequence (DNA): TGCAGCGTTGAGCTAGCGGGAGAGCAGTACTTC.